The TCR beta chain under discussion was sequenced for a study of CD8+ T cells in alopecia areata. The overall study: For the treated group, dosing was oral tofacitinib at 5 to 10 mg twice daily. Affected scalp percentage determined the severity score of treated patients. Notes on the study in general: Affected lesional scalp, above all in alopecia totalis/universalis, was more clonal than normal scalp.

Indicated treatment: oral pan-JAK inhibitor, 5-10 mg twice daily. Cell sorting was applied to PBMCs, and CD4+ and CD8+ T cells were collected. Investigators isolated RNA and reverse transcribed it into cDNA to act as the sequencing template. TCRdb's table, derived via immunoSEQ multiplex PCR, lists solely in-frame clones and lacks some. The repertoire consists of roughly 100,000 clones, with 40% to 50% occurring once and the leading ten covering more than 15%. The ends lost 7 bases at V and 6 bases at J; junction bases unmatched: 11. Germline V gene lookup returns CDR1 SQVTM and CDR2 ANQGSEA. CDR3 length equals 13 residues. In its sample, this clone was seen once. Its antigen is undetermined.

The sample consisted of CD8+ T cells sorted from blood, taken at week 24, from a patient treated with tofacitinib. The TCR comes from a human donor with alopecia areata. V is TRBV29-1 and J is TRBJ2-7; 8 nucleotides line up with TRBD1. The CDR3 bases are TGCAGCGCCGCAGGACAGGGCCGAGGCGAGCAGTACTTC. It is translated as CSAAGQGRGEQYF.